Reported below is one T cell receptor (beta chain). Its antigen is as yet unknown. Germline CDR1 MDHEN, CDR2 SYDVKM. Trimming shortened V by 8 bases and J by 0 bases, and 11 bases separated the two germline ends. The CDR3 runs to 14 residues. The data derive from a study of T cell responses to AZD1222 COVID-19 vaccine. In the study overall: Doses given second, at about 4 or about 12 weeks, were pooled. Study-level results: There were vaccine-associated CD4 TCRs across spike, dominant at 160-218 and 743-854. In all cases, repertoires were sampled only after the peak T cell response.

Generated by immunoSEQ multiplex PCR, the TCRdb table keeps only in-frame clones and is missing some. The table shows some 83,000 clones, with 86% occurring only once. The clonotype comes from an adult in good health. The specimen was peripheral blood, collected on day 0 of AZD1222 vaccination. The genes are TRBV28 and TRBJ1-5; D not certain. CDR3 bases: TGTGCCAGCCGAGGGCGGTATAGCAATCAGCCCCAGCATTTT. Its translation is CASRGRYSNQPQHF.